These 9 T cell receptor beta chains originate from one sample sequenced in a study of PD-L1 blockade in urothelial cancer. As to time point: peripheral blood 6 weeks after treatment start. Some clones are missing from TCRdb's copy, which holds only in-frame ones; the method was immunoSEQ multiplex PCR. This sample has fewer than 90,000 clones; under 95% occur once, and the top ten carry around 0.87%. The sequences come from PBMCs, collected around atezolizumab (anti-PD-L1) treatment. All receptors come from a woman aged 80 or over with urothelial cancer.

The rearrangement links TRBV5-1 to TRBJ2-5; no definite D call. Germline values: CDR1 SGHRS, CDR2 YFSETQ. This CDR3 spans 12 amino acids. V dropped 2 bases and J dropped 2 bases, with 4 bases sitting between them. The CDR3 bases are TGCGCCAGCAGCTTTCAGCAAGAGACCCAGTACTTC. Protein sequence: CASSFQQETQYF.

This chain uses TRBV7-9 with TRBJ2-1; D possibly corresponds to TRBD1 (5 bases). This CDR3 region has 15 residues. The V gene's germline CDR1 is SEHNR and CDR2 FQNEAQ (reference sequence). V lost 3 bases and J lost 7, with 16 bases in between. CDR3 in DNA: TGTGCCAGCAGCTTTCCTCTGCAGGGAAGTAATGAGCAGTTCTTC. It encodes CASSFPLQGSNEQFF.

This chain uses TRBV19 with TRBJ2-1; D is possibly TRBD2 (6 bases). Trimming cost V 10 bases and J 0 bases, with 13 bases left between them. The V gene's germline CDR1 is LNHDA and CDR2 SQIVND (reference sequence). The CDR3 contains 14 residues. CDR3 amino acids: CATQSGHSYNEQFF. In nucleotides, the CDR3 is TGTGCCACCCAGAGCGGGCACTCCTACAATGAGCAGTTCTTC.

The chain uses TRBV7-2 and TRBJ2-7, with D maybe TRBD1 (5 bases). The V gene's germline CDR1 is SGHTA and CDR2 FQGNSA. The germline V and J ends were trimmed by 5 bases and 6 bases, with 14 bases remaining between them. The CDR3 has 13 residues. CDR3 loop: CASSRGLSGEQYF. Here the CDR3 DNA reads TGTGCCAGCAGCAGGGGCTTAAGTGGCGAGCAGTACTTC.

The chain links TRBV7-9 to TRBJ1-5; D is uncertain. The CDR3 length is 15 residues. V dropped 0 bases and J dropped 7 bases, with 13 bases sitting between them. The V gene's germline CDR1 is SEHNR and CDR2 FQNEAQ (reference sequence). The chain's CDR3 is CASSLAGHGGQPQHF. The CDR3 DNA reads as TGTGCCAGCAGCTTAGCAGGTCACGGCGGGCAGCCCCAGCATTTT. The full variable domain, its missing parts supplied by reference TRBV7-9 and TRBJ1-5, is DTGVSQNPRHKITKRGQNVTFRCDPISEHNRLYWYRQTLGQGPEFLTYFQNEAQLEKSRLLSDRFSAERPKGSFSTLEIQRTEQGDSAMYLCASSLAGHGGQPQHFGDGTRLSIL.

V gene TRBV6-1 combines with J gene TRBJ1-5; 7 nucleotides align to TRBD1. The CDR3 consists of 14 residues. Germline V lookup: CDR1 MNHNS, CDR2 SASEGT. The V and J ends lost 6 bases and 4 bases, in that order; junction bases with no gene match: 6. The chain's CDR3 is CASRAGTANQPQHF. The CDR3 nucleotides are TGTGCCAGCAGAGCCGGGACAGCGAATCAGCCCCAGCATTTT.

This sequence joins TRBV6-5 and TRBJ1-5, with D perhaps matching TRBD1 (6 bases). The CDR3 totals 15 residues. With 0 bases removed from V and 5 bases from J, the gap between germline ends came to 11 bases. Germline V gene data show CDR1 as MNHEY and CDR2 as SVGAGI. In DNA, the CDR3 is TGTGCCAGCAGTTACTCGAAAGGACAGCATCAGCCCCAGCATTTT. This encodes CASSYSKGQHQPQHF.

The V gene is TRBV28, the J gene TRBJ1-5; TRBD1 matches 9 bases. The junction had 8 bases not matched to a gene; V was cut back by 3 bases and J by 2 bases. CDR1 is MDHEN, CDR2 SYDVKM, per germline. This CDR3 is built from 17 residues. The CDR3 reads CASSFYWDREGNQPQHF. DNA of the CDR3: TGTGCCAGCAGTTTCTACTGGGACAGGGAAGGCAATCAGCCCCAGCATTTT.

The rearrangement joins TRBV20-1 to TRBJ2-3; D is perhaps TRBD1 (7 bases). The CDR3 length is 11 residues. Germline V gene data show CDR1 as DFQATT and CDR2 as SNEGSKA (reference sequence). Written as DNA, the CDR3 is TGCAGCTGGAGGGGGCCCGATACGCAGTATTTT. Translating gives CSWRGPDTQYF.